The 26 T cell receptor beta chains below all came from one sample that was sequenced in a study of response to subunit inactivated influenza vaccine. Each CDR3 protein gets one entry after TCRdb re-called the RT-PCR reads with MiXCR. The sample lists about 500,000 distinct CDR3 sequences, more than 15% occurring once. Specimen: CD4+ T cells sorted from PBMCs, collected roughly 24 months after vaccination. All receptors come from a man aged 45 to 70 who received an inactivated influenza vaccine.

In its sample, this clonotype was seen many times. J is TRBJ1-6 and V is TRBV3-1, with unresolved D. Deletions cut 3 bases from V and 4 bases from J, with 1 base between. Germline-derived CDR1 and CDR2 are LGHDT and YNNKEL (reference sequence). The CDR3 totals 12 residues. CDR3 residues: CASSQYNSPLHF. CDR3 coding DNA: TGTGCCAGCAGCCAGTATAATTCACCCCTCCACTTT.

This clonotype showed up just a few times. V gene TRBV29-1 combines with J gene TRBJ2-5; D perhaps matches TRBD2 (5 bases). Trimming left V 3 bases short and J 5 bases short, with 16 bases between. In germline, CDR1 is SQVTM, CDR2 ANQGSEA. The CDR3 totals 14 residues. The CDR3 DNA sequence: TGCAGCGTTGAGGACTTCCCTGTTTCCGAGACCCAGTACTTC. Amino acid sequence: CSVEDFPVSETQYF.

The J gene is TRBJ1-2, the V gene TRBV5-1; maybe TRBD1 (5 bases). Germline V gene sequence: CDR1 SGHRS, CDR2 YFSETQ. Trimming cost V 7 bases and J 7 bases, with 20 bases left between them. This CDR3 spans 14 amino acids. CDR3 region: CASSKTGTDGGYTF. CDR3 in DNA: TGCGCCAGCTCCAAAACCGGGACCGACGGTGGCTACACCTTC.

This clonotype turned up a few times. The genes are TRBV12-3 or TRBV12-4 and TRBJ2-7; D ambiguous. This CDR3 comprises 13 residues. The V end lost 5 bases, the J end lost 3 bases, and 11 bases lay between the germline ends. CDR3 residues: CASSRAGSYEQYF. CDR3 in DNA: TGTGCCAGCAGTCGGGCAGGCAGCTACGAGCAGTACTTC.

This chain uses TRBV12-3 or TRBV12-4 with TRBJ1-6, with 8 bases fitting TRBD1. The CDR3 spans 15 residues. Trimming took 6 bases from V and 7 from J; bases not matched to a gene: 8. The CDR3 DNA reads TGTGCCAGCAGCCCAAGGACAGGGCGAAATTCACCCCTCCACTTT. It encodes CASSPRTGRNSPLHF.

V and J are TRBV5-1 and TRBJ2-7; 8 nucleotides agree with TRBD2. CDR1 is SGHRS and CDR2 is YFSETQ in the germline V gene. The CDR3 runs 16 residues. V lost 4 bases to trimming and J lost 0 bases; unmatched junction nucleotides: 9. The CDR3 DNA is TGCGCCAGCAGCCCGGGGGGGACCGGGAGCTCCTACGAGCAGTACTTC. Protein product: CASSPGGTGSSYEQYF.

J is TRBJ2-1 and V is TRBV28; 8 nucleotides match TRBD2. Germline CDR1 MDHEN, CDR2 SYDVKM. This CDR3 has 15 residues. V lost 6 bases and J lost 8; bases outside the gene matches: 12. The CDR3, as DNA: TGTGCCAGCAGAATCACCGGGACTAGGTTGTATGAGCAGTTCTTC. This gives the protein CASRITGTRLYEQFF.

V and J are TRBV12-3 or TRBV12-4 and TRBJ1-5; a weak D match, TRBD1 (5 bases). V was shortened by 2 bases and J by 1 base, with 12 bases between the two germline ends. The CDR3 length is 16 residues. For the CDR3, the DNA is TGTGCCAGCAGTTTATGGGGGTGGGAAAGCAATCAGCCCCAGCATTTT. This sequence encodes CASSLWGWESNQPQHF.

This clonotype was seen a handful of times. The chain recombines TRBV15 with TRBJ1-1, with 8 bases lining up with TRBD1. Germline CDR1 reads LNHNV; CDR2 reads YYDKDF (reference sequence). V gave up 6 bases and J gave up 5 bases; unmatched junction bases: 11. The CDR3 length is 15 residues. This CDR3 is CATRGAGGVKTEAFF. CDR3 DNA: TGTGCCACCAGAGGGGCAGGGGGCGTTAAGACTGAAGCTTTCTTT.

The CDR3 DNA reads as TGTGCCAGCAGCGACGTGACTGGTACGCAGTATTTT. As protein: CASSDVTGTQYF. The V gene is TRBV7-9, the J gene TRBJ2-3, with unresolved D. Trimming took 5 bases from V and 8 from J, leaving 11 bases between them. Germline V gene sequence: CDR1 SEHNR, CDR2 FQNEAQ (reference sequence). This CDR3 comprises 12 residues.

The gene calls are TRBV6-2 or TRBV6-3 and TRBJ2-7; 10 bases agree with TRBD2. CDR3 size: 16 residues. The V segment lost 4 bases and the J segment 2 bases; nucleotides outside the gene matches: 8. Germline V gives CDR1 MNHEY, CDR2 SVGEGT. The CDR3 loop reads CASSFSIGTSAYEQYF. The CDR3 nucleotides are TGTGCCAGCAGTTTTTCAATCGGGACTAGCGCCTACGAGCAGTACTTC.

V usage is TRBV20-1 and J usage is TRBJ2-3; a possible D gene is TRBD2 (5 bases). Germline CDR1 and CDR2: DFQATT and SNEGSKA (reference sequence). The length of the CDR3 is 14 residues. The V end was cut by 3 bases, the J end by 4 bases, with 14 bases between. CDR3 sequence (DNA): TGCAGTGCTAGGTCATTCGGGAACGCAGATACGCAGTATTTT. It is translated as CSARSFGNADTQYF.

This clonotype was picked up a small number of times. The J gene is TRBJ2-2, the V gene TRBV7-2; D is unresolved. Germline assignment: CDR1 SGHTA and CDR2 FQGNSA. V lost 3 bases and J lost 0, with 5 bases in between. This CDR3 is 14 amino acids long. The CDR3 bases are TGTGCCAGCAGCTTCCTATCGAACACCGGGGAGCTGTTTTTT. This translates into CASSFLSNTGELFF. The entire variable domain, with the rest obtained from reference TRBV7-2 and TRBJ2-2, is as follows: GAGVSQSPSNKVTEKGKDVELRCDPISGHTALYWYRQSLGQGLEFLIYFQGNSAPDKSGLPSDRFSAERTGGSVSTLTIQRTQQEDSAVYLCASSFLSNTGELFFGEGSRLTVL.

In its sample, this clonotype was seen a few times. The gene calls are TRBV28 and TRBJ2-1; 10 nucleotides line up with TRBD1. Germline V gives CDR1 MDHEN, CDR2 SYDVKM. The CDR3 sequence is 13 residues long. Trimming removed 8 bases from V and 7 bases from J; junction bases left unmatched: 5. Here the CDR3 DNA reads TGTGCCAGCCGACAGGGGGCAGGGAATGAGCAGTTCTTC. It specifies CASRQGAGNEQFF.

The rearrangement links TRBV18 to TRBJ2-7; D might be TRBD2 (5 bases). Germline CDR1 reads KGHSH; CDR2 reads LQKENI. This CDR3 region has 14 residues. V lost 0 bases, J lost 0 bases, and 6 bases lay in between. CDR3 coding DNA: TGTGCCAGCTCACCACCCGGACTCTCCTACGAGCAGTACTTC. Translated, it gives CASSPPGLSYEQYF.

This clonotype has a handful of counts. The chain couples TRBV20-1 to TRBJ2-1, with 12 bases aligning to TRBD2. This CDR3 is 17 amino acids long. With V trimmed by 0 bases and J by 3 bases, 6 bases remained unmatched. Germline values: CDR1 DFQATT, CDR2 SNEGSKA (reference sequence). The CDR3 sequence: CSARDPTSGRNYNEQFF. CDR3 nucleotides: TGCAGTGCTAGAGATCCGACTAGCGGGAGAAACTACAATGAGCAGTTCTTC.

The rearrangement uses TRBV7-2 and TRBJ2-7; TRBD2 matches at 10 bases. V gave up 0 bases and J gave up 3 bases; unmatched junction bases: 8. The CDR3 extends over 17 amino acids. The germline V gene has CDR1 SGHTA and CDR2 FQGNSA. CDR3 in DNA: TGTGCCAGCAGCTTAGCGGTGACTAGCGGGTCATACTACGAGCAGTACTTC. Translation gives CASSLAVTSGSYYEQYF.

This clonotype was counted many times. The CDR3 region has the DNA TGTGCCAGCAGTGACAGGGGGCTTCAGCCCCAGCATTTT. Protein: CASSDRGLQPQHF. The chain carries TRBV2 and TRBJ1-5; 8 bases match TRBD1. CDR3 length: 13 amino acids. Losses at the gene ends were 3 bases for V and 6 bases for J; bases not matched to a gene: 1. From germline, CDR1 is SNHLY and CDR2 FYNNEI.

This clonotype was detected once. This rearrangement joins TRBV5-6 to TRBJ2-4; no clear D gene. The CDR3 extends over 16 amino acids. Trimming took 0 bases from V and 0 from J, leaving 10 bases between them. Germline assignment: CDR1 SGHDT and CDR2 YYEEEE. This CDR3 is CASSLAVFLAKNIQYF. CDR3 nucleotides: TGTGCCAGCAGCTTGGCGGTCTTCCTAGCCAAAAACATTCAGTACTTC. The full variable domain, completed using reference TRBV5-6 and TRBJ2-4, is DAGVTQSPTHLIKTRGQQVTLRCSPKSGHDTVSWYQQALGQGPQFIFQYYEEEERQRGNFPDRFSGHQFPNYSSELNVNALLLGDSALYLCASSLAVFLAKNIQYFGAGTRLSVL.

This clonotype was seen repeatedly, ten times or more. The chain carries TRBV25-1 and TRBJ2-7; D may be TRBD1 (6 bases). This CDR3 has 15 amino acids. Looked up from germline, CDR1 is MGHDK and CDR2 is SYGVNS. With 0 bases removed from V and 5 bases from J, the gap between germline ends came to 14 bases. CDR3 in DNA: TGTGCCAGCAGTGAATATAGGGGGACAAAAAACGAGCAGTACTTC. It specifies CASSEYRGTKNEQYF.

This clonotype has just a few counts. The rearrangement uses TRBV5-1 and TRBJ1-1; TRBD1 agrees at 8 bases. The germline CDR1 and CDR2 sequences are SGHRS and YFSETQ. With 4 bases clipped from V and 4 bases from J, the junction kept 6 bases outside the gene matches. This CDR3 has 14 residues. The CDR3 protein is CASSRGQGGTEAFF. CDR3 DNA sequence: TGCGCCAGCAGCCGAGGACAGGGCGGCACTGAAGCTTTCTTT.

The table lists this clonotype with a few counts. The chain carries TRBV6-2 or TRBV6-3 and TRBJ2-1; 8 bases fit TRBD2. The CDR3 has 16 residues. In germline, CDR1 is MNHEY, CDR2 SVGEGT. With 3 bases clipped from V and 6 bases from J, the junction kept 10 bases outside the gene matches. The CDR3 DNA reads as TGTGCCAGCAGTTATAGTACGGGGGGGGCCATCAATGAGCAGTTCTTC. Protein sequence: CASSYSTGGAINEQFF.

The V and J genes are TRBV3-1 and TRBJ1-1; 8 nucleotides match TRBD1. CDR1 LGHDT and CDR2 YNNKEL come from the germline V gene (reference sequence). This CDR3 has 15 residues. The junction had 5 bases not matched to a gene; V was cut back by 1 base and J by 4 bases. This CDR3 reads CASSQVQGASTEAFF. The DNA of the CDR3 is TGTGCCAGCAGCCAAGTTCAGGGGGCAAGCACTGAAGCTTTCTTT.

V is TRBV10-3 and J is TRBJ2-3; a possible D gene is TRBD1 (5 bases). The CDR3 covers 15 residues. V lost 6 bases to trimming and J lost 2 bases, with 15 bases between them. Looked up from germline, CDR1 is ENHRY and CDR2 is SYGVKD. CDR3 amino acids: CAIRADSTPTDTQYF. The CDR3 DNA reads as TGTGCCATCAGAGCCGACAGTACCCCCACAGATACGCAGTATTTT.

This clonotype was counted ten times or more. The chain couples TRBV5-1 to TRBJ2-1; TRBD2 agrees at 12 bases. V lost 4 bases, J lost 3 bases, and 14 bases stayed unmatched. The germline gives CDR1 SGHRS, CDR2 YFSETQ. This CDR3 is built from 19 residues. The CDR3 spells CASSPLFLAGGPVYNEQFF. The CDR3 DNA reads TGCGCCAGCAGCCCGCTATTCCTAGCGGGAGGGCCCGTCTACAATGAGCAGTTCTTC.

This clonotype was detected a few times. The V call is TRBV15, the J call TRBJ2-7, with 13 bases identical to TRBD2. Germline CDR1 and CDR2: LNHNV and YYDKDF (reference sequence). Trimming cost V 0 bases and J 6 bases; bases outside gene matches: 8. This CDR3 comprises 17 residues. Here the CDR3 DNA reads TGTGCCACCAGCAGAGACGGACTAGCGGGAGTTCAAGGCGAGCAGTACTTC. Protein: CATSRDGLAGVQGEQYF. Filled out from reference TRBV15 and TRBJ2-7, the complete variable domain reads DAMVIQNPRYQVTQFGKPVTLSCSQTLNHNVMYWYQQKSSQAPKLLFHYYDKDFNNEADTPDNFQSRRPNTSFCFLDIRSPGLGDTAMYLCATSRDGLAGVQGEQYFGPGTRLTVT.